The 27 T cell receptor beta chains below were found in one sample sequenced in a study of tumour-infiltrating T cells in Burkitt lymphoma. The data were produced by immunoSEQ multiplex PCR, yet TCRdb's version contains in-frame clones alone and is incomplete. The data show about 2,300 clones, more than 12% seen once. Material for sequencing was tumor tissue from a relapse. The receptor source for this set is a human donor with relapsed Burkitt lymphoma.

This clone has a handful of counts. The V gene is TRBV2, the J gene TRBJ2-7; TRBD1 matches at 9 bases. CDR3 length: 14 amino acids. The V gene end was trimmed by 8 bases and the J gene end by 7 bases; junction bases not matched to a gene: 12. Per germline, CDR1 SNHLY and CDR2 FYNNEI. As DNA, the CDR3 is TGTGCCAGCGGTCGGGACAGGGCTTCTTGGGAGCAGTACTTC. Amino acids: CASGRDRASWEQYF. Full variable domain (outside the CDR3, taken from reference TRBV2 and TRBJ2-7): EPEVTQTPSHQVTQMGQEVILRCVPISNHLYFYWYRQILGQKVEFLVSFYNNEISEKSEIFDDQFSVERPDGSNFTLKIRSTKLEDSAMYFCASGRDRASWEQYFGPGTRLTVT.

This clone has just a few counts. Here the CDR3 DNA reads TGTGCCACCGCACTAGCGGGGGGCACCGGGGAGCTGTTTTTT. Its protein is CATALAGGTGELFF. The chain recombines TRBV15 with TRBJ2-2, with 12 bases lining up with TRBD2. Germline CDR1 and CDR2: LNHNV and YYDKDF (reference sequence). The length of the CDR3 is 14 residues. V was pared by 8 bases and J by 4 bases, with 2 bases of the junction left unmatched.

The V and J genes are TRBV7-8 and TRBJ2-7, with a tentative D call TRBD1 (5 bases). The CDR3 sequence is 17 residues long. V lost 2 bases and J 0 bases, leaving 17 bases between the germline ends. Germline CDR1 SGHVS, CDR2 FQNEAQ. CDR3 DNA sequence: TGTGCCAGCAGCTTACGCCCGGGCAGGGCTCTCTCCTACGAGCAGTACTTC. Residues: CASSLRPGRALSYEQYF.

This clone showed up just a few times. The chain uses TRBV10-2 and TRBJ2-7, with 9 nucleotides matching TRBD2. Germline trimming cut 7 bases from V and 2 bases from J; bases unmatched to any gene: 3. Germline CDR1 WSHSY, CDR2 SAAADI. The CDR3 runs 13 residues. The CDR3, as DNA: TGCGCCAGCACTGCTAGCGGGGCCTACGAGCAGTACTTC. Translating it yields CASTASGAYEQYF.

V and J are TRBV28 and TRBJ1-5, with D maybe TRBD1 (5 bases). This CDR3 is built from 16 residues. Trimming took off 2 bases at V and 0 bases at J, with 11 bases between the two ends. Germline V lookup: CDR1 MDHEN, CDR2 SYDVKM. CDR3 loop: CASSLGQVYSNQPQHF. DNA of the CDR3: TGTGCCAGCAGTTTAGGACAAGTCTATAGCAATCAGCCCCAGCATTTT.

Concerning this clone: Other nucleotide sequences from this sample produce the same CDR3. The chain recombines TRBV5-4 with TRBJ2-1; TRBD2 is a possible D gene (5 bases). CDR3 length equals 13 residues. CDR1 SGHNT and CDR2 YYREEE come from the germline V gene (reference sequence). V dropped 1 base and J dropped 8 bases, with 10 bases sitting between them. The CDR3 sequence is CASSLKRVDEQFF. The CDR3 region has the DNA TGTGCCAGCAGCTTGAAGAGGGTCGATGAGCAGTTCTTC.

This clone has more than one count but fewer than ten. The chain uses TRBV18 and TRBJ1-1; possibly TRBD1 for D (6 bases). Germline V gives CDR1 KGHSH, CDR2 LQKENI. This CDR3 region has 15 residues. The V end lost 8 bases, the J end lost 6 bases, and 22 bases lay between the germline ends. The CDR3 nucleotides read TGTGCCAGCGCCCACACAACAGGGAAAGTCGCTGAAGCTTTCTTT. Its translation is CASAHTTGKVAEAFF.

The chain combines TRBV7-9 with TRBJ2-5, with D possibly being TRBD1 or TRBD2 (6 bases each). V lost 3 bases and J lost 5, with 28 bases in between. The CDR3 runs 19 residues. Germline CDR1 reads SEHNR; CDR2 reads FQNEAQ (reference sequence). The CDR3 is CASSFLSPISEGVLETQYF. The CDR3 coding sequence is TGTGCCAGCAGCTTTTTGTCACCCATATCGGAGGGGGTCCTCGAGACCCAGTACTTC.

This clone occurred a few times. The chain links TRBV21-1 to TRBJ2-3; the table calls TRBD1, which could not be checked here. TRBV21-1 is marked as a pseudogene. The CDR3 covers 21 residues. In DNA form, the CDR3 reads TGTGCCAGCAGCAAAGTTTGTTTTCGGGGCAGGGGCGATGGGTGCACAGATACGCAGTATTTT. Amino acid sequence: CASSKVCFRGRGDGCTDTQYF.

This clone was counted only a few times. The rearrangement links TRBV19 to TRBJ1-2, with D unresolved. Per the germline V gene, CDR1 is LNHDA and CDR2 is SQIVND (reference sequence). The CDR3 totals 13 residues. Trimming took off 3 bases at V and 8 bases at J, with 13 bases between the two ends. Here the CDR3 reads CASSMDRSWGYTF. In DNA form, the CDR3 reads TGTGCCAGTAGTATGGATCGGTCGTGGGGCTACACCTTC.

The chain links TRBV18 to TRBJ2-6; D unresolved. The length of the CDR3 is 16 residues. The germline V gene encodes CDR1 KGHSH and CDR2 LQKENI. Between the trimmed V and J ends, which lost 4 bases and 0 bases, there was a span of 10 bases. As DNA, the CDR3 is TGTGCCAGCTCACTAAATTGGCGCTCTGGGGCCAACGTCCTGACTTTC. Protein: CASSLNWRSGANVLTF.

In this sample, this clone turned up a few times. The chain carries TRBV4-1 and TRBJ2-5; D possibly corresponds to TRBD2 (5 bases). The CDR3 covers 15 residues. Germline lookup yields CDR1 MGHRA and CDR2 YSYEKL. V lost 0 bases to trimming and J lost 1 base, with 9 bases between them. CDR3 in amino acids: CASSQDPGFQETQYF. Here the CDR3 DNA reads TGCGCCAGCAGCCAAGATCCGGGATTCCAAGAGACCCAGTACTTC.

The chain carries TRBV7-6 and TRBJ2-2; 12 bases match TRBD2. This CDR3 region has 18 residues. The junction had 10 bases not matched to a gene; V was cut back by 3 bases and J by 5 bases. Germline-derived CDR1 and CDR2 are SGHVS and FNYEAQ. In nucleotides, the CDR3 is TGTGCCAGCAGCTTCGACCCGACTAGCGGGAGCGGAACCGGGGAGCTGTTTTTT. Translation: CASSFDPTSGSGTGELFF.

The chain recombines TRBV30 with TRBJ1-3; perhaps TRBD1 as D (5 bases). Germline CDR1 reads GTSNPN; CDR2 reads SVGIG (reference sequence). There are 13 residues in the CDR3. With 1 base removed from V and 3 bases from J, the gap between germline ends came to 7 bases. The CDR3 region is CAWSGGFGNTIYF. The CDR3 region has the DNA TGTGCCTGGAGTGGGGGGTTTGGAAACACCATATATTTT.

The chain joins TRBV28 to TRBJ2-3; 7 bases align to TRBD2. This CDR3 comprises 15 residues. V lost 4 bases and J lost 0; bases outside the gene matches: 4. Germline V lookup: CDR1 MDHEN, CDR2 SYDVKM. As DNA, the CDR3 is TGTGCCAGCAGTTCCTATAGCGGGAGCACAGATACGCAGTATTTT. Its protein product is CASSSYSGSTDTQYF.

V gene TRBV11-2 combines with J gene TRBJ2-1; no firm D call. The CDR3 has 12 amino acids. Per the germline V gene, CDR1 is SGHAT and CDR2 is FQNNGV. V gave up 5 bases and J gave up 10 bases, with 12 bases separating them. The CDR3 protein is CASSPREEEQFF. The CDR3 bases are TGTGCCAGCAGCCCGCGAGAGGAAGAGCAGTTCTTC.

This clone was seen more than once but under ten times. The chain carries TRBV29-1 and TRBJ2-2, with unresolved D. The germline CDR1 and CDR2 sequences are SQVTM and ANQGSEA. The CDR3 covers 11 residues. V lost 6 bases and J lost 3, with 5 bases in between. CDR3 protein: CSVRHTGELFF. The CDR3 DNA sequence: TGCAGCGTACGACACACCGGGGAGCTGTTTTTT.

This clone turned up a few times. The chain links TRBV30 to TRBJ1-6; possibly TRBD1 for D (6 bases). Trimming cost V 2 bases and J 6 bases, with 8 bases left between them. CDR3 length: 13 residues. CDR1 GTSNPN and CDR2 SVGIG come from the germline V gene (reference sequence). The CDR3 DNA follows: TGTGCCTGGAGTACCAGGGGTAATTCACCCCTCCACTTT. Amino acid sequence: CAWSTRGNSPLHF. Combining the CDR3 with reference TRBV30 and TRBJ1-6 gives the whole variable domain SQTIHQWPATLVQPVGSPLSLECTVEGTSNPNLYWYRQAAGRGLQLLFYSVGIGQISSEVPQNLSASRPQDRQFILSSKKLLLSDSGFYLCAWSTRGNSPLHFGNGTRLTVT.

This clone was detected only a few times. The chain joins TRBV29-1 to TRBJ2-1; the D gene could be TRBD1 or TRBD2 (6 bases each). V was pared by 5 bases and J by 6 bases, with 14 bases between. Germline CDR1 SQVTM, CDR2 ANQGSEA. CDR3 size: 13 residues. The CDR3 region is CSVRGEDGNEQFF. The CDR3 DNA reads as TGCAGCGTTAGGGGGGAGGATGGCAATGAGCAGTTCTTC.

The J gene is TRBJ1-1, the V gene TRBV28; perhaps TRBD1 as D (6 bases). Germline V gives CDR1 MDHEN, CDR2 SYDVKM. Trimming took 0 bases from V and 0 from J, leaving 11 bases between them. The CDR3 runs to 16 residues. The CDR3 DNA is TGTGCCAGCAGTTTATGGGACAGCACTATGAACACTGAAGCTTTCTTT. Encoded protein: CASSLWDSTMNTEAFF.

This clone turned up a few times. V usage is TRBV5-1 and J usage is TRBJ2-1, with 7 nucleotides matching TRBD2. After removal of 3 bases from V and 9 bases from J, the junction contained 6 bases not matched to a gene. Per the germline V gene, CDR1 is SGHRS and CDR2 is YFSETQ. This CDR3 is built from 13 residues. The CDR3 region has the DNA TGCGCCAGCAGCTCCATAGCGGGCAGTGAGCAGTTCTTC. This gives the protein CASSSIAGSEQFF.

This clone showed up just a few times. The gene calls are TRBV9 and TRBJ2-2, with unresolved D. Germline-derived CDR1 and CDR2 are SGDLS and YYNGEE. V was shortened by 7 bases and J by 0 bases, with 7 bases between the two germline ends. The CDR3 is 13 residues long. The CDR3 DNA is TGTGCCAGCGGCGGCGCGAACACCGGGGAGCTGTTTTTT. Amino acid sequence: CASGGANTGELFF.

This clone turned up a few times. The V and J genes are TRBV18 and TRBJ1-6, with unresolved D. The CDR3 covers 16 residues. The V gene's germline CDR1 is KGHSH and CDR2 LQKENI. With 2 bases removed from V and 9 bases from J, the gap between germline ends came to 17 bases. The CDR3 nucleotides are TGTGCCAGCTCACCAATGAGAGTAGGGTCCGGTTCACCCCTCCACTTT. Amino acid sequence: CASSPMRVGSGSPLHF.

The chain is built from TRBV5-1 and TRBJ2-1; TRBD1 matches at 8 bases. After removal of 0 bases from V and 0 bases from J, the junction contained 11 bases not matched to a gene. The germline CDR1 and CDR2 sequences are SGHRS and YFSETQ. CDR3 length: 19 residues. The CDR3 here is CASSLATGAWGSSYNEQFF. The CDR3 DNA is TGCGCCAGCAGCTTGGCGACAGGGGCTTGGGGGTCCTCCTACAATGAGCAGTTCTTC.

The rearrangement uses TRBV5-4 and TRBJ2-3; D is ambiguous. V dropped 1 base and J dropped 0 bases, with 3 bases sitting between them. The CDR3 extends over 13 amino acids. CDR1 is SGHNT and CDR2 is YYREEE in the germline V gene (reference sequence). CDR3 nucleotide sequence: TGTGCCAGCAGCTTGATCAGCACAGATACGCAGTATTTT. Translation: CASSLISTDTQYF.

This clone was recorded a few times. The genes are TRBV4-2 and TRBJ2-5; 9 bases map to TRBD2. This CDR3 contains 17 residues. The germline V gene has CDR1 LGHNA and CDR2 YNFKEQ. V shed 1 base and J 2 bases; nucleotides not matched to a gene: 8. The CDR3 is CASSQGGSGGSQETQYF. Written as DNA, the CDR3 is TGTGCCAGCAGCCAAGGGGGTAGCGGGGGATCACAAGAGACCCAGTACTTC.

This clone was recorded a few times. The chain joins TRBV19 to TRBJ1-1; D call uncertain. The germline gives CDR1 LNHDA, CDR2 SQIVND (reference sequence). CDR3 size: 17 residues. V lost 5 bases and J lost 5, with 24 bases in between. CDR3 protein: CASSLRSVWEPRTEAFF. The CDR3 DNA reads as TGTGCCAGTAGTCTACGCAGCGTTTGGGAGCCCCGGACTGAAGCTTTCTTT.